The clone carrying this T cell receptor beta chain was recorded many times. This record belongs to a study of T-cell reconstitution after alpha-beta-depleted transplantation in children. J gave up 8 bases and V 3 bases, and 15 bases lay outside the gene matches. The CDR3 is 16 residues long. In germline, CDR1 is SGDLS, CDR2 YYNGEE. Unique molecular identifiers tagged the TCRbeta library. TCRdb fed the PCR reads into MiXCR, producing one record per CDR3 protein. The sample lists about 260,000 distinct CDR3 sequences, 6.5% to 9% occurring once. The sequence derives from a male patient younger than 18 who had a stem cell transplant for acute lymphoblastic leukemia, so the T cells may come from the graft donor. The chain couples TRBV9 to TRBJ1-1; 8 bases map to TRBD1. Sequences were derived from PBMCs, mostly from graft donor cells, sampled 180 days after TCRalphabeta/CD19-depleted stem cell transplant. CDR3 nucleotides: TGTGCCAGCAGCGCCTTACGACAGGGGCGGACGGGGGAAGCTTTCTTT. Translating it yields CASSALRQGRTGEAFF.